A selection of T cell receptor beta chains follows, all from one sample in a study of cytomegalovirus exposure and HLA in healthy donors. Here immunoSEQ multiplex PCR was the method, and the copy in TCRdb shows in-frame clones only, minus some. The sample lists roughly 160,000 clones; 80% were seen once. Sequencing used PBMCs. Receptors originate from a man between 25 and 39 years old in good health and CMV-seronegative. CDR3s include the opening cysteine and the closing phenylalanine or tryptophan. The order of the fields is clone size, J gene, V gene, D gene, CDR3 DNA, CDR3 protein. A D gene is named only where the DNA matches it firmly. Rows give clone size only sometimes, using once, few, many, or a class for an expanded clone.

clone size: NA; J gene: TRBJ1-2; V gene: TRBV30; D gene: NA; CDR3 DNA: TGTGCCTGGAGCGCGTGGGGGGGGTTGGGGCGGACTAACTATGGCTACACCTTC; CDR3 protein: CAWSAWGGLGRTNYGYTF
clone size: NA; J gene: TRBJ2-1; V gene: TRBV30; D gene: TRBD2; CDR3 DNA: TGTGCCTGGAGTGCGGGACTAGCGGGAATCAATGAGCAGTTCTTC; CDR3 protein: CAWSAGLAGINEQFF
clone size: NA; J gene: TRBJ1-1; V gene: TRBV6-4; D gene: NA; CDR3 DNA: TGTGCCAGTTCCCCCACGGTGAACACTGAAGCTTTCTTT; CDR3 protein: CASSPTVNTEAFF
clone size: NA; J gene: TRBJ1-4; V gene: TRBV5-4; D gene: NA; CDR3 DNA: TGTGCCAGCAGCGGTGACCCAGGCGGGGCATTAAAACTGTTTTTT; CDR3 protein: CASSGDPGGALKLFF
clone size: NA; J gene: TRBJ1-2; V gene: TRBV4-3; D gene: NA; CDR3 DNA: TGCGCCAGCAGCTCCCGGGATCCGGGGTATGGCTACACCTTC; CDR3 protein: CASSSRDPGYGYTF
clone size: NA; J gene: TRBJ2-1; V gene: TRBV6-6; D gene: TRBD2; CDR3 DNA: TGTGCCAGCAGTTACTGGGAGGGCGGCTACAATGAGCAGTTCTTC; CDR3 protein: CASSYWEGGYNEQFF
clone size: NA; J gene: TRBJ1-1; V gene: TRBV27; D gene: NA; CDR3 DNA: TGTGCCAGCAGTTATACCCGACTAAACACTGAAGCTTTCTTT; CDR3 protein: CASSYTRLNTEAFF
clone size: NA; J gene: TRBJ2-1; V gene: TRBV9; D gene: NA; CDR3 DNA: TGTGCCAGCAGCGTAGGCACTCCTAGGGGGAATGAGCAGTTCTTC; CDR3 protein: CASSVGTPRGNEQFF
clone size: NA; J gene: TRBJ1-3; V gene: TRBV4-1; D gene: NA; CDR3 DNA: TGCGCCAGCAGCCAACCTGCAGGGGAAACTGGAAACACCATATATTTT; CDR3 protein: CASSQPAGETGNTIYF
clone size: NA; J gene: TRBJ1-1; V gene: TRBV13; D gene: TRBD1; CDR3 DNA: TGTGCCAGCAGCCAGGGGGTTGCGAACACTGAAGCTTTCTTT; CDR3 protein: CASSQGVANTEAFF
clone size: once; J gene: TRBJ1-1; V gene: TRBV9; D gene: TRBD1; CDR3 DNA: TGTGCCAGCAGCGCGGCCGGGACAGCGAACACTGAAGCTTTCTTT; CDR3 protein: CASSAAGTANTEAFF
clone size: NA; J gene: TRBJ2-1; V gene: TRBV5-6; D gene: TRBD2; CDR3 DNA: TGTGCCAGCAGCCGGGGACTAGCGGGAGGGTATTACGGCAATGAGCAGTTCTTC; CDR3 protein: CASSRGLAGGYYGNEQFF